The 22 T cell receptor beta chains presented below share a single source sample, sequenced in a study of blood T cell repertoires in COVID-19 (dated by TCRdb to 2018 to 2021). Libraries were constructed by the immunoSEQ multiplex PCR assay. TCRdb re-hosts the immuneACCESS table, in-frame sequences only. Its copies lack some clones; in the studies checked, an unresolved V gene accounts for under half of them, and the cause for the rest is not known. The sample table lists about 250,000 clones, roughly 90% of them with a count of one. The leading ten clones occupy less than 3% of the sample. The sequencing sample was made of PBMCs or T cells enriched from blood (not recorded which). Receptor source: a woman between 50 and 59 years old who had recovered from COVID-19.

The chain carries TRBV18 and TRBJ1-1; 9 nucleotides match TRBD1. Germline lookup yields CDR1 KGHSH and CDR2 LQKENI. The CDR3 contains 15 residues. Germline trimming cut 3 bases from V and 4 bases from J; bases unmatched to any gene: 6. The CDR3 loop is CASSPTDRGITEAFF. The CDR3 coding sequence is TGTGCCAGCTCACCTACGGACAGGGGAATCACTGAAGCTTTCTTT.

The chain links TRBV7-8 to TRBJ1-5; no clear D gene. The CDR3 runs 13 residues. Trimming left V 2 bases short and J 3 bases short, with 5 bases between. Germline V gives CDR1 SGHVS, CDR2 FQNEAQ. The CDR3 region has the DNA TGTGCCAGCAGCTTAACAGACAATCAGCCCCAGCATTTT. Translated, it gives CASSLTDNQPQHF.

The chain links TRBV5-4 to TRBJ1-1; the D gene is possibly TRBD1 (6 bases). This CDR3 contains 14 residues. Trimming removed 4 bases from V and 4 bases from J, with 14 bases in between. The germline V gene encodes CDR1 SGHNT and CDR2 YYREEE (reference sequence). The chain's CDR3 is CASSRAGAGTEAFF. CDR3 sequence (DNA): TGTGCCAGCAGCAGGGCGGGGGCCGGCACTGAAGCTTTCTTT.

The genes are TRBV28 and TRBJ1-1; D possibly corresponds to TRBD1 (6 bases). Germline assignment: CDR1 MDHEN and CDR2 SYDVKM. Trimming removed 3 bases from V and 1 base from J, with 12 bases in between. The CDR3 loop spans 15 amino acids. The CDR3 here is CASSFAGAGNTEAFF. CDR3 nucleotide sequence: TGTGCCAGCAGTTTTGCGGGGGCCGGGAACACTGAAGCTTTCTTT.

The chain has TRBV6-5 and TRBJ1-6, with 7 bases matching TRBD1. Trimming removed 4 bases from V and 7 bases from J; junction bases left unmatched: 4. CDR3 length: 14 amino acids. Per the germline V gene, CDR1 is MNHEY and CDR2 is SVGAGI. The CDR3 loop reads CASSSGTANSPLHF. The CDR3 coding sequence is TGTGCCAGCAGTTCCGGGACAGCGAATTCACCCCTCCACTTT.

The chain employs TRBV7-2 and TRBJ2-1, with D perhaps TRBD1 (8 bases). V lost 5 bases and J 5 bases, leaving 22 bases between the germline ends. Germline V gene sequence: CDR1 SGHTA, CDR2 FQGNSA. The CDR3 loop spans 17 amino acids. This CDR3 reads CASSPRTNRGGHNEQFF. As DNA, the CDR3 is TGTGCCAGCAGCCCTAGAACAAACAGGGGGGGACACAATGAGCAGTTCTTC. The full variable domain, with the rest looked up from reference TRBV7-2 and TRBJ2-1, is GAGVSQSPSNKVTEKGKDVELRCDPISGHTALYWYRQSLGQGLEFLIYFQGNSAPDKSGLPSDRFSAERTGGSVSTLTIQRTQQEDSAVYLCASSPRTNRGGHNEQFFGPGTRLTVL.

This clone was counted only a few times. The J gene is TRBJ2-4, the V gene TRBV7-9; 13 positions agree with TRBD2. Trimming cost V 6 bases and J 5 bases; bases outside gene matches: 16. The CDR3 has 19 residues. CDR1 is SEHNR, CDR2 FQNEAQ, per germline (reference sequence). CDR3 sequence reads: CASSGRGRTSGSSENIQYF. The DNA of the CDR3 is TGTGCCAGCAGTGGACGGGGACGGACTAGCGGGAGTTCGGAAAACATTCAGTACTTC.

The genes are TRBV3-1 (or the pseudogene TRBV3-2) and TRBJ1-1; 10 bases map to TRBD1. CDR3 length: 15 residues. The germline V gene encodes CDR1 LGHDT and CDR2 YNNKEL (reference sequence). V trimming: 3 bases; J trimming: 5 bases; junction bases outside the gene matches: 6. CDR3 coding DNA: TGTGCCAGCAGCCACCGGGACAGGGGCAGGACTGAAGCTTTCTTT. Translating gives CASSHRDRGRTEAFF.

The chain links TRBV24-1 to TRBJ2-1; D is perhaps TRBD2 (6 bases). Germline V gives CDR1 KGHDR, CDR2 SFDVKD. V lost 7 bases, J lost 0 bases, and 18 bases lay in between. The CDR3 is 17 amino acids. The CDR3 nucleotides are TGTGCCACCAGGGACGGAGCGGCGGGAAGCTCCTACAATGAGCAGTTCTTC. Protein sequence: CATRDGAAGSSYNEQFF.

This rearrangement joins TRBV18 to TRBJ2-7; D gene ambiguous. Germline values: CDR1 KGHSH, CDR2 LQKENI. This CDR3 comprises 18 residues. V lost 5 bases, J lost 3 bases, and 26 bases lay in between. The CDR3 loop is CASSSSVLVKTSGYEQYF. As DNA, the CDR3 is TGTGCCAGCTCATCCTCAGTCCTAGTCAAAACATCGGGCTACGAGCAGTACTTC.

Note on this clone: Additional DNA sequences in this sample encode the identical CDR3. This rearrangement joins TRBV28 to TRBJ1-5; no definite D call. The CDR3 consists of 12 residues. Germline lookup yields CDR1 MDHEN and CDR2 SYDVKM. V was trimmed by 3 bases and J by 6 bases, leaving 6 bases between them. CDR3 nucleotide sequence: TGTGCCAGCAGTTTCACCGGTCAGCCCCAGCATTTT. It translates to CASSFTGQPQHF.

The CDR3 nucleotides are TGTGCCAGCACCCCCGGCGGGGGGAACTCCTACGAGCAGTACTTC. Translation: CASTPGGGNSYEQYF. The V call is TRBV5-4, the J call TRBJ2-7, with TRBD2 matching over 8 bases. The germline gives CDR1 SGHNT, CDR2 YYREEE (reference sequence). Losses at the gene ends were 6 bases for V and 0 bases for J; bases not matched to a gene: 8. The CDR3 covers 15 residues.

In nucleotides, the CDR3 is TGTGCCAGCAGCCAGAGTATGGGGCCCACAGATACGCAGTATTTT. This translates into CASSQSMGPTDTQYF. The chain employs TRBV11-2 and TRBJ2-3, with D perhaps matching TRBD1 (5 bases). Germline V CDR1 and CDR2: SGHAT, FQNNGV. Trimming cost V 5 bases and J 2 bases, with 14 bases left between them. This CDR3 has 15 residues.

V is TRBV30 and J is TRBJ1-5; no clear D gene. V was clipped by 5 bases and J by 5 bases, with 10 bases between them. This CDR3 region has 12 residues. Germline V gene lookup returns CDR1 GTSNPN and CDR2 SVGIG (reference sequence). CDR3 sequence (DNA): TGTGCCTGGTCGTACAACCATCAGCCCCAGCATTTT. Protein product: CAWSYNHQPQHF. Supplemented by reference TRBV30 and TRBJ1-5, the full variable domain reads SQTIHQWPATLVQPVGSPLSLECTVEGTSNPNLYWYRQAAGRGLQLLFYSVGIGQISSEVPQNLSASRPQDRQFILSSKKLLLSDSGFYLCAWSYNHQPQHFGDGTRLSIL.

V gene TRBV4-3 combines with J gene TRBJ1-4; no definite D call. Germline V gene lookup returns CDR1 LGHNA and CDR2 YSLEER. Trimming left V 0 bases short and J 12 bases short, with 11 bases between. CDR3 length: 13 residues. CDR3 DNA: TGCGCCAGCAGCCAAGATCTAGCCGGTGAACTGTTTTTT. As protein: CASSQDLAGELFF.

This sequence joins TRBV9 and TRBJ1-2; 12 bases align to TRBD1. The CDR3 spans 15 residues. Trimming cost V 0 bases and J 8 bases; bases outside gene matches: 5. CDR1 and CDR2 from the germline V gene are SGDLS and YYNGEE. CDR3 region: CASSVGGQGAVGYTF. CDR3 DNA sequence: TGTGCCAGCAGCGTAGGGGGACAGGGGGCGGTCGGCTACACCTTC.

The V and J genes are TRBV10-3 and TRBJ2-7; weak D call: TRBD2 (5 bases). The CDR3 has 11 amino acids. V lost 3 bases and J lost 6, with 6 bases in between. Germline V gene sequence: CDR1 ENHRY, CDR2 SYGVKD. The chain's CDR3 is CAISDGVEQYF. The CDR3 nucleotides are TGTGCCATCAGTGACGGGGTCGAGCAGTACTTC.

The chain employs TRBV27 and TRBJ2-7; TRBD2 agrees at 8 bases. The germline CDR1 and CDR2 sequences are MNHEY and SMNVEV (reference sequence). CDR3 length: 15 residues. Losses at the gene ends were 6 bases for V and 2 bases for J; bases not matched to a gene: 9. The CDR3 nucleotides read TGTGCCAGCAGCGAGTTGGGTAGCGGGACCTACGAGCAGTACTTC. Amino acids: CASSELGSGTYEQYF.

This clone was counted only a few times. The chain combines TRBV28 with TRBJ2-1; TRBD2 matches at 11 bases. CDR3 length: 14 amino acids. The V segment lost 6 bases and the J segment 9 bases; nucleotides outside the gene matches: 7. Germline V CDR1 and CDR2: MDHEN, SYDVKM. The CDR3 DNA follows: TGTGCCAGCAGGCCCGAACTAGCGGGAGTTGAGCAGTTCTTC. This sequence encodes CASRPELAGVEQFF.

V and J are TRBV7-8 and TRBJ2-7; 7 bases align to TRBD2. CDR1 and CDR2 (germline): SGHVS, FQNEAQ. The length of the CDR3 is 15 residues. Trimming cost V 5 bases and J 9 bases; bases outside gene matches: 16. The CDR3 loop is CASSPETGGEIRQYF. The CDR3 region has the DNA TGTGCCAGCAGCCCCGAGACGGGGGGAGAAATTCGGCAGTACTTC.

J is TRBJ1-1 and V is TRBV5-5, with 9 bases aligning to TRBD1. The CDR3 runs to 15 residues. Trimming at V came to 4 bases and at J to 1 base, leaving 5 bases not matched to a gene. Germline V gene sequence: CDR1 SGHKS, CDR2 YYEKEE (reference sequence). The CDR3 DNA follows: TGTGCCAGCAGCCGGGGGACAGGGAAGAACACTGAAGCTTTCTTT. It is translated as CASSRGTGKNTEAFF.

In the case of this clone: This sample also contains other DNA sequences that code for the same CDR3. The chain recombines TRBV18 with TRBJ2-5; 7 bases line up with TRBD1. Germline V lookup: CDR1 KGHSH, CDR2 LQKENI. J lost 2 bases, V lost 6 bases, and 3 bases had no gene match. CDR3 length: 13 residues. The CDR3 loop is CASSLGQQETQYF. The DNA of the CDR3 is TGTGCCAGCTCGCTGGGACAGCAAGAGACCCAGTACTTC. Combining the CDR3 with reference TRBV18 and TRBJ2-5 gives the whole variable domain NAGVMQNPRHLVRRRGQEARLRCSPMKGHSHVYWYRQLPEEGLKFMVYLQKENIIDESGMPKERFSAEFPKEGPSILRIQQVVRGDSAAYFCASSLGQQETQYFGPGTRLLVL.